These 19 T cell receptor beta chains were all obtained from the same sample, sequenced in a study of siplizumab effects on memory and regulatory T cells. The table came from immunoSEQ multiplex PCR; TCRdb's copy has only in-frame clones and leaves some out. Among tens of thousands of clones listed, more than 75% were seen once. Sequenced material: naive CD8+ T cells sorted from blood. The receptors come from a human donor in good health.

This rearrangement joins TRBV27 to TRBJ2-7, with TRBD1 matching over 10 bases. V lost 7 bases to trimming and J lost 0 bases; unmatched junction nucleotides: 6. CDR1 is MNHEY and CDR2 is SMNVEV in the germline V gene (reference sequence). This CDR3 has 15 amino acids. CDR3 in DNA: TGTGCCAGCAAACGGACAGGGGGTCCCTCCTACGAGCAGTACTTC. This codes for CASKRTGGPSYEQYF.

V usage is TRBV19 and J usage is TRBJ2-2; D tentatively reads TRBD1 or TRBD2 (6 bases each). Trimming cost V 2 bases and J 6 bases, with 16 bases left between them. Germline lookup yields CDR1 LNHDA and CDR2 SQIVND (reference sequence). The CDR3 runs to 16 residues. The CDR3 sequence: CASSISTRGTSGELFF. CDR3 DNA sequence: TGTGCCAGTAGTATAAGTACACGGGGGACATCCGGGGAGCTGTTTTTT.

This sequence joins TRBV4-1 and TRBJ2-1; D is uncertain. Per germline, CDR1 MGHRA and CDR2 YSYEKL. V was pared by 0 bases and J by 1 base, with 10 bases between. The CDR3 covers 16 residues. CDR3 region: CASSQDPSLSYNEQFF. The CDR3 nucleotides read TGCGCCAGCAGCCAAGATCCCTCCCTTTCCTACAATGAGCAGTTCTTC.

The sample holds one count of this clone. V is TRBV9 and J is TRBJ1-1; 8 nucleotides match TRBD1. V gave up 3 bases and J gave up 1 base; unmatched junction bases: 2. The CDR3 spans 14 residues. Germline values: CDR1 SGDLS, CDR2 YYNGEE. In nucleotides, the CDR3 is TGTGCCAGCAGCGACGGACAGGGGAACACTGAAGCTTTCTTT. As protein: CASSDGQGNTEAFF.

V is TRBV5-1 and J is TRBJ2-1; D is perhaps TRBD2 (5 bases). The germline CDR1 and CDR2 sequences are SGHRS and YFSETQ. The CDR3 covers 13 residues. The V end was cut by 1 base, the J end by 6 bases, with 8 bases between. As DNA, the CDR3 is TGCGCCAGCAGCTTGCAGGAGGTCAATGAGCAGTTCTTC. It translates to CASSLQEVNEQFF.

This chain joins TRBV5-1 and TRBJ2-7, with D perhaps matching TRBD2 (6 bases). The CDR3 contains 15 residues. Germline V lookup: CDR1 SGHRS, CDR2 YFSETQ. With 7 bases removed from V and 3 bases from J, the gap between germline ends came to 20 bases. The CDR3 nucleotides are TGCGCCAGCTCTCAAGCGCCAGGGACTTACTACGAGCAGTACTTC. Amino acid sequence: CASSQAPGTYYEQYF.

As concerns this clone: Other DNA variants within this sample encode the same CDR3. The gene calls are TRBV9 and TRBJ2-2, with 7 bases matching TRBD2. CDR1 is SGDLS, CDR2 YYNGEE, per germline. The CDR3 is made up of 14 amino acids. The V and J ends lost 0 bases and 5 bases, in that order; junction bases with no gene match: 1. The CDR3 sequence: CASSVGGGTGELFF. In DNA, the CDR3 is TGTGCCAGCAGCGTAGGCGGGGGTACCGGGGAGCTGTTTTTT.

To note about this clone: A read error may produce the germline difference seen at one junction end. The rearrangement joins TRBV7-7 to TRBJ2-1; D not certain. The CDR3 covers 12 residues. Germline V gene lookup returns CDR1 SSHAT and CDR2 FNYEAQ (reference sequence). The CDR3 loop reads CASSPDDNEQFF. The CDR3 bases are TGTGCTAGCAGCCCCGACGACAATGAGCAGTTCTTC.

J is TRBJ1-1 and V is TRBV2; D is undetermined. The CDR3 has 13 amino acids. V gave up 9 bases and J gave up 4 bases, with 15 bases separating them. Germline V CDR1 and CDR2: SNHLY, FYNNEI. The chain's CDR3 is CARLNSGSTEAFF. CDR3 DNA: TGTGCCAGACTGAACTCGGGGTCCACTGAAGCTTTCTTT. Filled out from reference TRBV2 and TRBJ1-1, the complete variable domain reads EPEVTQTPSHQVTQMGQEVILRCVPISNHLYFYWYRQILGQKVEFLVSFYNNEISEKSEIFDDQFSVERPDGSNFTLKIRSTKLEDSAMYFCARLNSGSTEAFFGQGTRLTVV.

This rearrangement joins TRBV6-4 to TRBJ2-2, with 7 bases matching TRBD1. This CDR3 has 18 residues. Looked up from germline, CDR1 is MRHNA and CDR2 is SNTAGT. V shed 5 bases and J 4 bases; nucleotides not matched to a gene: 16. CDR3 nucleotides: TGTGCCAGCAGTTGCCGCAGGAACCGGGACAGCAGCACCGGGGAGCTGTTTTTT. This translates into CASSCRRNRDSSTGELFF.

The rearrangement uses TRBV10-3 and TRBJ2-1; D might be TRBD2 (5 bases). The V end lost 6 bases, the J end lost 0 bases, and 9 bases lay between the germline ends. The germline V gene encodes CDR1 ENHRY and CDR2 SYGVKD. The CDR3 has 14 amino acids. The DNA of the CDR3 is TGTGCCATCAGGGACTCACTCTCCTACAATGAGCAGTTCTTC. Its protein product is CAIRDSLSYNEQFF.

The rearrangement joins TRBV12-5 to TRBJ2-4; 7 nucleotides match TRBD2. The germline CDR1 and CDR2 sequences are LGHNT and FRNRAP. There are 14 residues in the CDR3. The V and J ends lost 1 base and 7 bases, in that order; junction bases with no gene match: 4. This CDR3 reads CASGLATSVNIQYF. CDR3 nucleotide sequence: TGTGCTAGTGGTTTGGCCACTAGCGTTAACATTCAGTACTTC.

In this sample, this clone turned up a few times. V and J are TRBV5-4 and TRBJ1-2; 9 nucleotides align to TRBD1. Germline-derived CDR1 and CDR2 are SGHNT and YYREEE (reference sequence). This CDR3 spans 15 amino acids. V lost 5 bases, J lost 6 bases, and 11 bases stayed unmatched. The CDR3 region is CASREGTGSNHGYTF. The DNA of the CDR3 is TGTGCCAGCAGGGAAGGGACAGGGTCAAATCATGGCTACACCTTC.

The rearrangement links TRBV2 to TRBJ2-2; D not resolved. This CDR3 has 15 residues. The ends were cut back, 3 bases at V and 3 bases at J, with 11 bases in the middle. The V gene's germline CDR1 is SNHLY and CDR2 FYNNEI. The CDR3 sequence is CASSEPPMDTGELFF. The CDR3 nucleotides are TGTGCCAGCAGTGAGCCCCCAATGGACACCGGGGAGCTGTTTTTT.

The chain links TRBV29-1 to TRBJ2-1; D is unclear. Trimming took off 3 bases at V and 5 bases at J, with 5 bases between the two ends. CDR1 and CDR2 from the germline V gene are SQVTM and ANQGSEA. This CDR3 has 11 amino acids. The CDR3 protein is CSVEGNNEQFF. CDR3 nucleotide sequence: TGCAGCGTTGAGGGAAACAATGAGCAGTTCTTC.

The genes are TRBV27 and TRBJ2-7; 7 positions match TRBD2. Germline CDR1 MNHEY, CDR2 SMNVEV (reference sequence). V lost 4 bases and J lost 3; bases outside the gene matches: 9. The CDR3 covers 15 residues. This CDR3 reads CASSSFGGEGYEQYF. CDR3 in DNA: TGTGCCAGCAGTTCCTTTGGGGGGGAGGGCTACGAGCAGTACTTC.

The chain carries TRBV29-1 and TRBJ1-2; D is unclear. CDR1 and CDR2 from the germline V gene are SQVTM and ANQGSEA. V shed 6 bases and J shed 11 bases, with 19 bases lying between them. The CDR3 contains 12 residues. Written as DNA, the CDR3 is TGCAGCGTGTGGGGTGGCATTCTCGATTACACCTTC. This codes for CSVWGGILDYTF.

The rearrangement joins TRBV6-5 to TRBJ2-2; D is unclear. Germline V gene sequence: CDR1 MNHEY, CDR2 SVGAGI. The CDR3 is 13 amino acids. V lost 8 bases and J lost 6, with 13 bases in between. In DNA, the CDR3 is TGTGCCAGCGCGGAAGTGGCCTCCGGGGAGCTGTTTTTT. Translated: CASAEVASGELFF.

The V and J genes are TRBV29-1 and TRBJ2-1; D might be TRBD2 (6 bases). The germline gives CDR1 SQVTM, CDR2 ANQGSEA. The CDR3 length is 14 residues. Trimming took off 7 bases at V and 10 bases at J, with 23 bases between the two ends. DNA for the CDR3: TGCAGCGCAACCTCTGTGACTAGTTGGGAAGAGCAGTTCTTC. Translating it yields CSATSVTSWEEQFF.